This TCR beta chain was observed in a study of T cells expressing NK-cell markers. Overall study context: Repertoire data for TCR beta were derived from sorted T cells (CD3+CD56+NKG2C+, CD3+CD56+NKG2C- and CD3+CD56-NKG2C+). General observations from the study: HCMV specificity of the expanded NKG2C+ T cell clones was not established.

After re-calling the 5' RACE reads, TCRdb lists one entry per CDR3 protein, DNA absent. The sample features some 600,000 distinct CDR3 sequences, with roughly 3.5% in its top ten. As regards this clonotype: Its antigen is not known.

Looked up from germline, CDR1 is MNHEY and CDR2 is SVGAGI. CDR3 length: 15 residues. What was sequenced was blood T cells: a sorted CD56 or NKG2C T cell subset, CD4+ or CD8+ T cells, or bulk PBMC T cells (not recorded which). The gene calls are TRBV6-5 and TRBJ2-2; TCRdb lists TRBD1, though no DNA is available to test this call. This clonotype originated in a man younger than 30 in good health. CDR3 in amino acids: CASSYARRGTGELFF.